What follows is one T cell receptor (beta chain) and its context. Each CDR3 protein is one row after TCRdb ran MiXCR on the RACE reads. The top ten clones hold roughly 5.4% of a sample with just over 350,000 distinct CDR3 sequences, about 6% of them seen once. The data are from a study of human T cells and chemical hapten exposure. Time point of the sample: patch test 2, 6 weeks after DPC sensitization. As to treatment: therapeutic diphenylcyclopropenone sensitization with weekly scalp DPC. Germline V gives CDR1 SGHAT, CDR2 FQNNGV. The ends were cut back, 4 bases at V and 4 bases at J, with 15 bases in the middle. The length of the CDR3 is 15 residues.

The chain uses TRBV11-2 and TRBJ2-3; D not resolved. This TCR came from a woman under 30 with alopecia areata. Some clones in this sample may be carry-over from other donors' samples. The starting material was whole blood, obtained in connection with sensitization to the hapten diphenylcyclopropenone (DPC). The CDR3 is CASSWAIASADTQYF. CDR3 nucleotides: TGTGCCAGCAGCTGGGCTATAGCCTCGGCAGATACGCAGTATTTT. The variable domain in full, completed from reference TRBV11-2 and TRBJ2-3, reads EAGVAQSPRYKIIEKRQSVAFWCNPISGHATLYWYQQILGQGPKLLIQFQNNGVVDDSQLPKDRFSAERLKGVDSTLKIQPAKLEDSAVYLCASSWAIASADTQYFGPGTRLTVL.